Here is one TCR beta chain with its context. This CDR3 is also generated by other DNA sequences in the sample. The study drew all its donors from Caucasian adults living in Nashville, Tennessee. The table came from immunoSEQ multiplex PCR; TCRdb's copy has only in-frame clones and leaves some out. The sample records about 670,000 clones, around 72% being singletons. CDR3 length: 13 residues. Germline CDR1 reads SNHLY; CDR2 reads FYNNEI. V gave up 4 bases and J gave up 3 bases, with 6 bases separating them. This entry belongs to a study of shared clonotypes between healthy human individuals. Overall study: Every donor yielded three CD4 naive, three CD4 memory, two CD8 naive and one CD8 memory plate.

Sequencing input: memory CD4+ T cells sorted from blood. Described subset: CD45RA-negative fraction. The sequence was collected from a woman aged 30 to 39 in good health. This rearrangement joins TRBV2 to TRBJ2-2; TRBD1 might be the D (6 bases). The CDR3 DNA reads TGTGCCAGCAGTGGACAGGACACCGGGGAGCTGTTTTTT. Protein sequence: CASSGQDTGELFF.